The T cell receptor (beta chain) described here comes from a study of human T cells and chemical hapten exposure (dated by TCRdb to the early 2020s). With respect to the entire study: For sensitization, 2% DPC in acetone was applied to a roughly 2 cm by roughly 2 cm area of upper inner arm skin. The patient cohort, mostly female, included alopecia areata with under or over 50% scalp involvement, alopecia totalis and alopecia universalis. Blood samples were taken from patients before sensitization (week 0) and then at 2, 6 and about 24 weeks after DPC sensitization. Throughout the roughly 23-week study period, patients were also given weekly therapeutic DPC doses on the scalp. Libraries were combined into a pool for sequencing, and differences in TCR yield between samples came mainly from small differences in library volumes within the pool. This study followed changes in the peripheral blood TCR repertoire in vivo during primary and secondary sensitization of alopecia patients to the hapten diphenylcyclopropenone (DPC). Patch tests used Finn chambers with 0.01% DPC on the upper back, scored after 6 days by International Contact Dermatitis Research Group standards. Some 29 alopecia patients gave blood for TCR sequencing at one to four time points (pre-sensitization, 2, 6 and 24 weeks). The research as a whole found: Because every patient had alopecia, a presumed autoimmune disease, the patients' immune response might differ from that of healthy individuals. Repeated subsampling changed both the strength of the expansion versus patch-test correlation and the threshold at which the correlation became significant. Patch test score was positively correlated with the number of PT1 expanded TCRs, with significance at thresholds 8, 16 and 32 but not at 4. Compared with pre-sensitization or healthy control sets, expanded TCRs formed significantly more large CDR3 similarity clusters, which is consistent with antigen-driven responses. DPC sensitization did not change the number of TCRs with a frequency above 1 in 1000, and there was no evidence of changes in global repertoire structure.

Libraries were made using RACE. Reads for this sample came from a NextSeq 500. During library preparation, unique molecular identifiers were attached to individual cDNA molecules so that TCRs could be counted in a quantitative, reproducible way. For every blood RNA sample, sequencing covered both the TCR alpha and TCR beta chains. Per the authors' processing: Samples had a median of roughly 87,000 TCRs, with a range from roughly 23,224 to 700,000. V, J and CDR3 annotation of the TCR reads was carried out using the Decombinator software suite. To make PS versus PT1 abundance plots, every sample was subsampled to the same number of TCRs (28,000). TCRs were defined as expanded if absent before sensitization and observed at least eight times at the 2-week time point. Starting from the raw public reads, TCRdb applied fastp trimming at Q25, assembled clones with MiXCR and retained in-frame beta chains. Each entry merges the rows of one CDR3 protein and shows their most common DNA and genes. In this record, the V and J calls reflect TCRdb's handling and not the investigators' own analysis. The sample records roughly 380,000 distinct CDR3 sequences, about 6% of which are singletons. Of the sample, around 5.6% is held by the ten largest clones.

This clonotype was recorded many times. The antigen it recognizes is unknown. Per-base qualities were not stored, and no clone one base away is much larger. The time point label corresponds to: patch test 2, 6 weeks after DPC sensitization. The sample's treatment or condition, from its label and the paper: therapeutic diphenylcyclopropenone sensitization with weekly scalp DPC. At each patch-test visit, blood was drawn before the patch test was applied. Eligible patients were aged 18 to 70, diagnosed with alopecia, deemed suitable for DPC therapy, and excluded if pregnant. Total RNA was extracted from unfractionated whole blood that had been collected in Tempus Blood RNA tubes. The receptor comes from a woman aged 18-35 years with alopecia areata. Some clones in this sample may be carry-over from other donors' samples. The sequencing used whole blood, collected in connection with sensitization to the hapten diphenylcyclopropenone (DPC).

The encoded CDR3 is CASSQNDRDAFF. The DNA is as follows: TGTGCCAGCAGCCAAAACGACCGTGATGCTTTCTTT. The chain is assembled from TRBV3-1 and TRBJ1-1, with no confidently assigned D gene. The germline V gene (reference sequence) specifies LGHDT as CDR1 and YNNKEL as CDR2. The V and J ends are trimmed by 2 bases and 11 bases, leaving 12 bases between them. The CDR3 runs 12 residues from the cysteine to the phenylalanine. Of all the DNA, just the CDR3 is kept, 36 bases in frame from base 1. With all but the CDR3 taken from the reference TRBV3-1 and TRBJ1-1 genes, the full variable domain is: DTAVSQTPKYLVTQMGNDKSIKCEQNLGHDTMYWYKQDSKKFLKIMFSYNNKELIINETVPNRFSPKSPDKAHLNLHINSLELGDSAVYFCASSQNDRDAFFGQGTRLTVV.